A selection of T cell receptor beta chains follows, all from one sample in a study of blood T cell repertoires in COVID-19. Some clones are missing from TCRdb's copy, which holds only in-frame ones; the method was immunoSEQ multiplex PCR. Of 200,000 or so clones listed, approximately 83% are singletons. The sequencing input was peripheral blood. The source is a human donor with active or convalescent COVID-19. The donor label of this sample is uncertain. The CDR3 runs from the conserved cysteine through the conserved F or W. A D gene is named only where the DNA matches it firmly. Rows give clone size only sometimes, using once, few, many, or a class for an expanded clone.

TRBD1 | - | TRBJ2-5 | TRBV6-5 | TGTGCCAGCAGTCCCTCTAACACAGGGGGAGAGACCCAGTACTTC | CASSPSNTGGETQYF
TRBD2 | few | TRBJ2-1 | TRBV7-6 | TGTGCCAGCAGCCCTCCCGGGACTAGCGGGAGGGCCGTTGTAAGCAATGAGCAGTTCTTC | CASSPPGTSGRAVVSNEQFF
- | - | TRBJ1-6 | TRBV7-9 | TGTGCCAGCAGCTTACGGGGGGTCTATAATTCACCCCTCCACTTT | CASSLRGVYNSPLHF
- | - | TRBJ1-5 | TRBV6-5 | TGTGCCAGCAGTCAGGGCCGGGGGGTAAATCAGCCCCAGCATTTT | CASSQGRGVNQPQHF
- | - | TRBJ2-2 | TRBV7-3 | TGTGCCAGCAGCCCCACGCGTCTAGAACCCGGGGAGCTGTTTTTT | CASSPTRLEPGELFF
TRBD2 | - | TRBJ2-1 | TRBV20-1 | TGCAGTGCTAGTCTGGCGGGGGGCAACGCCAATGAGCAGTTCTTC | CSASLAGGNANEQFF
TRBD1 | - | TRBJ2-7 | TRBV6-5 | TGTGCCAGCAGGATGACAGGGCGCCACAACGAGCAGTACTTC | CASRMTGRHNEQYF
TRBD1 | - | TRBJ1-1 | TRBV3-1/TRBV3-2 | TGTGCCAGCAGCCCGACAGGGGGTAACACTGAAGCTTTCTTT | CASSPTGGNTEAFF
TRBD2 | - | TRBJ2-7 | TRBV7-9 | TGTGCCAGCAGCTTAGCGTTAGCGGGAGACGACGAGCAGTACTTC | CASSLALAGDDEQYF
TRBD1 | - | TRBJ1-3 | TRBV6-5 | TGTGCCAGCAGTTCGACAGGGGGAAACACCATATATTTT | CASSSTGGNTIYF
- | - | TRBJ1-6 | TRBV5-3 | TGTGCCACCCGGGGGAAGTCACCCCTCCACTTT | CATRGKSPLHF
- | - | TRBJ1-2 | TRBV24-1 | TGTGCCACCAGTGATTTGCGGGGTCGGGGCTACACCTTC | CATSDLRGRGYTF
TRBD2 | - | TRBJ2-2 | TRBV6-5 | TGTGCCAGCAGTTACTCCCGGGGGGCCGGGGAGCTGTTTTTT | CASSYSRGAGELFF
TRBD2 | once | TRBJ2-2 | TRBV11-3 | TGTGCCAGCAGCTTAGGTGCAGCGGGAGGCACCGGGGAGCTGTTTTTT | CASSLGAAGGTGELFF
- | - | TRBJ2-3 | TRBV5-6 | TGTGCCAGCATAACATCGGGGAGCAGCACAGATACGCAGTATTTT | CASITSGSSTDTQYF
- | - | TRBJ2-7 | TRBV7-2 | TGTGCCAGCAGTCCATACGGCTGGAGCGAGCAGTACTTC | CASSPYGWSEQYF
TRBD2 | - | TRBJ2-7 | TRBV6-2/TRBV6-3 | TGTGCCAGCAGTTCCCCTAGCGGGGCTAGCTCCTACGAGCAGTACTTC | CASSSPSGASSYEQYF
TRBD2 | once | TRBJ2-5 | TRBV2 | TGTGCCAGCAGTGAAGATCTAGCGGGGTACCAAGAGACCCAGTACTTC | CASSEDLAGYQETQYF
TRBD2 | - | TRBJ2-3 | TRBV28 | TGTGCCAGCAGTTTGAGTTGGCTGGTGCGGGGGGGCCTCGGCACAGATACGCAGTATTTT | CASSLSWLVRGGLGTDTQYF
- | - | TRBJ2-1 | TRBV9 | TGTGCCAGCAGCGTAGCGGTGGGAGGAAGTAATGAGCAGTTCTTC | CASSVAVGGSNEQFF
TRBD1 | - | TRBJ2-2 | TRBV5-1 | TGCGCCAGCAGCTGGCGGACAGGGTCGGCCGGGGAGCTGTTTTTT | CASSWRTGSAGELFF
TRBD1 | - | TRBJ2-7 | TRBV12-5 | TGTGCTAGTGGTTTGAACAGGGGAGCCTACGAGCAGTACTTC | CASGLNRGAYEQYF
TRBD1 | - | TRBJ2-3 | TRBV10-3 | TGTGCCATCAGGGACTTCCGGGACAGGGTCGCAGATACGCAGTATTTT | CAIRDFRDRVADTQYF
- | - | TRBJ1-3 | TRBV18 | TGTGCCAGCTCAGAGCGACAGCCGAACAGCTCTGGAAACACCATATATTTT | CASSERQPNSSGNTIYF
TRBD2 | - | TRBJ2-5 | TRBV3-1/TRBV3-2 | TGTGCCAGCAGCCCTAGCGGGAGTCAAGAGACCCAGTACTTC | CASSPSGSQETQYF
TRBD2 | - | TRBJ2-5 | TRBV9 | TGTGCCAGCAGCGTAGCGGGAGGGACGGGGTACCAAGAGACCCAGTACTTC | CASSVAGGTGYQETQYF
- | - | TRBJ1-1 | TRBV7-2 | TGTGCCAGCAGCTTAGCGGGGAGGACTGAAGCTTTCTTT | CASSLAGRTEAFF
- | - | TRBJ2-3 | TRBV3-1/TRBV3-2 | TGTGCCAGCAGCCAACAGGACTTTAGCACAGATACGCAGTATTTT | CASSQQDFSTDTQYF
TRBD2 | - | TRBJ2-7 | TRBV6-2/TRBV6-3 | TGTGCCAGCAGCCCTCAAGCGGGAGGTTATTCGGACGAGCAGTACTTC | CASSPQAGGYSDEQYF
- | - | TRBJ1-5 | TRBV27 | TGTGCCAGCAGTTCCTACGGGATGACAGGTATCAATCAGCCCCAGCATTTT | CASSSYGMTGINQPQHF
- | - | TRBJ2-6 | TRBV9 | TGTGCCAGCAGCCAGGGGACGGACTCATTCCGCTCTGGGGCCAACGTCCTGACTTTC | CASSQGTDSFRSGANVLTF
TRBD2 | once | TRBJ2-2 | TRBV27 | TGTGCCAGCGCCCCACTAGCGGGAGGGCCTGGCGGGGAGCTGTTTTTT | CASAPLAGGPGGELFF
- | - | TRBJ1-1 | TRBV27 | TGTGCCAGCAACCACCGGAGGGGCACTGAAGCTTTCTTT | CASNHRRGTEAFF